The 18 T cell receptor beta chains in this list originate from one sample, sequenced in a study of response to subunit inactivated influenza vaccine. TCRdb reprocessed the RT-PCR reads via MiXCR and lists one record per CDR3 protein. Altogether 710,000 or so distinct CDR3 sequences are present, 15% to 19% being singletons, with the ten largest covering approximately 10%. Sequencing was performed on PBMCs from blood, taken 12 days after vaccination. Source of these receptors: a man aged 45-65 years who received an inactivated influenza vaccine.

On this clonotype itself: This could be a read error, since a much larger clone is one nucleotide away. The chain has TRBV28 and TRBJ2-7; the D gene is possibly TRBD1 (5 bases). V lost 5 bases to trimming and J lost 3 bases, with 17 bases between them. This CDR3 spans 15 amino acids. Germline lookup yields CDR1 MDHEN and CDR2 SYDVKM. CDR3 sequence: CASSALLTGDYEQYF. The CDR3 region has the DNA TGTGCCAGCAGTGCCCTGCTCACAGGCGACTACGAGCAGTACTTC.

This rearrangement joins TRBV11-2 to TRBJ2-3; possibly TRBD2 for D (6 bases). CDR3 length equals 16 residues. CDR1 is SGHAT, CDR2 FQNNGV, per germline. V was pared by 3 bases and J by 4 bases, with 17 bases between. Here the CDR3 DNA reads TGTGCCAGCAGCTTTCGCCGGGACTCACATGCAGATACGCAGTATTTT. It codes for CASSFRRDSHADTQYF.

This clonotype was detected only a few times. The V gene is TRBV9, the J gene TRBJ2-1, with 7 nucleotides matching TRBD2. This CDR3 region has 16 residues. The germline gives CDR1 SGDLS, CDR2 YYNGEE. Trimming took 0 bases from V and 6 from J; bases not matched to a gene: 9. DNA of the CDR3: TGTGCCAGCAGCGTAGACGGCGGGAGATGGGGCAATGAGCAGTTCTTC. Protein product: CASSVDGGRWGNEQFF.

J is TRBJ2-2 and V is TRBV6-1; 9 bases map to TRBD2. The CDR3 extends over 17 amino acids. The germline CDR1 and CDR2 sequences are MNHNS and SASEGT. V lost 6 bases to trimming and J lost 4 bases; unmatched junction nucleotides: 12. CDR3 sequence: CASSPDRAGGGTGELFF. As DNA, the CDR3 is TGTGCCAGCAGCCCGGATAGGGCGGGAGGGGGCACCGGGGAGCTGTTTTTT.

This clonotype was observed a few times. This rearrangement joins TRBV7-8 to TRBJ1-6; TRBD1 aligns across 10 bases. This CDR3 contains 16 residues. Trimming removed 6 bases from V and 8 bases from J; junction bases left unmatched: 10. CDR1 SGHVS and CDR2 FQNEAQ come from the germline V gene. Here the CDR3 DNA reads TGTGCCAGCAGTGAATTCCGGGACAGGGGTCATTCACCCCTCCACTTT. This gives the protein CASSEFRDRGHSPLHF.

Here the CDR3 reads CASSLRLDSYNEQFF. In DNA, the CDR3 is TGTGCCAGCAGCCTTCGACTAGATTCCTACAATGAGCAGTTCTTC. V usage is TRBV5-6 and J usage is TRBJ2-1, with D possibly TRBD2 on 6 matching bases. V was clipped by 4 bases and J by 1 base, with 12 bases between them. The CDR3 is 15 residues long. Germline V gene lookup returns CDR1 SGHDT and CDR2 YYEEEE. Together with reference TRBV5-6 and TRBJ2-1, the CDR3 gives the full variable domain: DAGVTQSPTHLIKTRGQQVTLRCSPKSGHDTVSWYQQALGQGPQFIFQYYEEEERQRGNFPDRFSGHQFPNYSSELNVNALLLGDSALYLCASSLRLDSYNEQFFGPGTRLTVL.

On this clonotype itself: One junction end does not reproduce the germline sequence, and a read error may be involved. The rearrangement joins TRBV6-2 or TRBV6-3 to TRBJ2-3, with 11 bases aligning to TRBD2. Germline V gene sequence: CDR1 MNHEY, CDR2 SVGEGT. The CDR3 loop spans 18 amino acids. The CDR3 DNA reads TGTGCCAGCAGTCTCATACTAGCGGGAGCGCCGGGTGCAGATGCGCAGTATTTT. Protein sequence: CASSLILAGAPGADAQYF.

This clonotype was seen ten or more times. V gene TRBV16 combines with J gene TRBJ2-1; no clear D gene. Germline V gene data show CDR1 as KGHSY and CDR2 as FQNENV. V dropped 4 bases and J dropped 1 base, with 8 bases sitting between them. This CDR3 is 14 amino acids long. CDR3 region: CASSPSGSYNEQFF. The CDR3 DNA sequence: TGTGCCAGCAGCCCATCCGGGTCCTACAATGAGCAGTTCTTC.

The chain has TRBV29-1 and TRBJ1-3; no firm D call. The length of the CDR3 is 17 residues. The ends were cut back, 0 bases at V and 0 bases at J, with 15 bases in the middle. Germline CDR1 and CDR2: SQVTM and ANQGSEA. The CDR3 nucleotides are TGCAGCGTTGAAGATCTTTGTAGGGTAGTCTCTGGAAACACCATATATTTT. This sequence encodes CSVEDLCRVVSGNTIYF.

This clonotype was detected a few times. V and J are TRBV6-2 or TRBV6-3 and TRBJ1-5; D unclear. Germline V gene sequence: CDR1 MNHEY, CDR2 SVGEGT. There are 13 residues in the CDR3. V dropped 6 bases and J dropped 4 bases, with 10 bases sitting between them. In nucleotides, the CDR3 is TGTGCCAGCAGACGAAACACGAATCAGCCCCAGCATTTT. Its translation is CASRRNTNQPQHF.

This clonotype was observed a handful of times. This chain joins TRBV4-3 and TRBJ2-2, with D perhaps TRBD1 or TRBD2 (5 bases each). Per the germline V gene, CDR1 is LGHNA and CDR2 is YSLEER. The V and J ends lost 1 base and 3 bases respectively, with 12 bases between them. The CDR3 is 16 amino acids. This CDR3 reads CASSQGAGTDTGELFF. CDR3 in DNA: TGCGCCAGCAGCCAAGGAGCAGGGACGGACACCGGGGAGCTGTTTTTT.

This rearrangement joins TRBV5-1 to TRBJ2-3; TRBD2 agrees at 7 bases. V shed 0 bases and J 0 bases; nucleotides not matched to a gene: 4. The CDR3 is made up of 16 amino acids. Germline CDR1 is SGHRS and CDR2 is YFSETQ. CDR3 protein: CASSLAPSGSTDTQYF. CDR3 bases: TGCGCCAGCAGCTTGGCGCCTAGCGGTAGCACAGATACGCAGTATTTT. The whole variable domain, filled in from reference TRBV5-1 and TRBJ2-3, reads KAGVTQTPRYLIKTRGQQVTLSCSPISGHRSVSWYQQTPGQGLQFLFEYFSETQRNKGNFPGRFSGRQFSNSRSEMNVSTLELGDSALYLCASSLAPSGSTDTQYFGPGTRLTVL.

The chain employs TRBV2 and TRBJ2-5; D uncertain. V was shortened by 8 bases and J by 4 bases, with 8 bases between the two germline ends. Germline CDR1 is SNHLY and CDR2 is FYNNEI. The CDR3 totals 11 residues. CDR3 sequence reads: CASYMSETQYF. CDR3 DNA sequence: TGTGCCAGCTATATGTCAGAGACCCAGTACTTC.

This chain uses TRBV15 with TRBJ2-7, with a tentative D call TRBD2 (5 bases). This CDR3 comprises 13 residues. Trimming pared 0 bases from V and 6 bases from J, leaving 9 bases between. CDR1 is LNHNV and CDR2 is YYDKDF in the germline V gene (reference sequence). In nucleotides, the CDR3 is TGTGCCACCAGCAGAGAGAGCCGGGGCGAGCAGTACTTC. Amino acid sequence: CATSRESRGEQYF.

This rearrangement joins TRBV7-2 to TRBJ2-3; 7 bases fit TRBD2. Trimming at V came to 7 bases and at J to 3 bases, leaving 10 bases not matched to a gene. Germline values: CDR1 SGHTA, CDR2 FQGNSA. The CDR3 runs 15 residues. The CDR3 coding sequence is TGTGCCAGCACCTTGAGGCGGGGGATGACAGATACGCAGTATTTT. It codes for CASTLRRGMTDTQYF.

This clonotype was seen a handful of times. This chain joins TRBV20-1 and TRBJ2-2; 12 positions agree with TRBD2. The CDR3 covers 16 residues. Germline CDR1 reads DFQATT; CDR2 reads SNEGSKA (reference sequence). V was pared by 0 bases and J by 6 bases, with 5 bases of the junction left unmatched. Here the CDR3 DNA reads TGCAGTGCTAGAGATACCTCTAGCGGGAGGGCCGGGGAGCTGTTTTTT. Protein sequence: CSARDTSSGRAGELFF.

This clonotype appeared once. The chain links TRBV20-1 to TRBJ2-1; D is tentatively TRBD1 or TRBD2 (5 bases each). The CDR3 sequence is 13 residues long. Trimming left V 3 bases short and J 8 bases short, with 14 bases between. Germline assignment: CDR1 DFQATT and CDR2 SNEGSKA (reference sequence). The DNA of the CDR3 is TGCAGTGCTAGCTGGGGGTTTTTGGATGAGCAGTTCTTC. Translating gives CSASWGFLDEQFF.

J is TRBJ2-1 and V is TRBV7-9; D unclear. The V gene's germline CDR1 is SEHNR and CDR2 FQNEAQ (reference sequence). This CDR3 is 14 amino acids long. Trimming stripped 1 base from V and 10 bases from J, with 14 bases between. The CDR3, as DNA: TGTGCCAGCAGCTTAGAGGGTCCCCTTGGGGAGCAGTTCTTC. This gives the protein CASSLEGPLGEQFF.